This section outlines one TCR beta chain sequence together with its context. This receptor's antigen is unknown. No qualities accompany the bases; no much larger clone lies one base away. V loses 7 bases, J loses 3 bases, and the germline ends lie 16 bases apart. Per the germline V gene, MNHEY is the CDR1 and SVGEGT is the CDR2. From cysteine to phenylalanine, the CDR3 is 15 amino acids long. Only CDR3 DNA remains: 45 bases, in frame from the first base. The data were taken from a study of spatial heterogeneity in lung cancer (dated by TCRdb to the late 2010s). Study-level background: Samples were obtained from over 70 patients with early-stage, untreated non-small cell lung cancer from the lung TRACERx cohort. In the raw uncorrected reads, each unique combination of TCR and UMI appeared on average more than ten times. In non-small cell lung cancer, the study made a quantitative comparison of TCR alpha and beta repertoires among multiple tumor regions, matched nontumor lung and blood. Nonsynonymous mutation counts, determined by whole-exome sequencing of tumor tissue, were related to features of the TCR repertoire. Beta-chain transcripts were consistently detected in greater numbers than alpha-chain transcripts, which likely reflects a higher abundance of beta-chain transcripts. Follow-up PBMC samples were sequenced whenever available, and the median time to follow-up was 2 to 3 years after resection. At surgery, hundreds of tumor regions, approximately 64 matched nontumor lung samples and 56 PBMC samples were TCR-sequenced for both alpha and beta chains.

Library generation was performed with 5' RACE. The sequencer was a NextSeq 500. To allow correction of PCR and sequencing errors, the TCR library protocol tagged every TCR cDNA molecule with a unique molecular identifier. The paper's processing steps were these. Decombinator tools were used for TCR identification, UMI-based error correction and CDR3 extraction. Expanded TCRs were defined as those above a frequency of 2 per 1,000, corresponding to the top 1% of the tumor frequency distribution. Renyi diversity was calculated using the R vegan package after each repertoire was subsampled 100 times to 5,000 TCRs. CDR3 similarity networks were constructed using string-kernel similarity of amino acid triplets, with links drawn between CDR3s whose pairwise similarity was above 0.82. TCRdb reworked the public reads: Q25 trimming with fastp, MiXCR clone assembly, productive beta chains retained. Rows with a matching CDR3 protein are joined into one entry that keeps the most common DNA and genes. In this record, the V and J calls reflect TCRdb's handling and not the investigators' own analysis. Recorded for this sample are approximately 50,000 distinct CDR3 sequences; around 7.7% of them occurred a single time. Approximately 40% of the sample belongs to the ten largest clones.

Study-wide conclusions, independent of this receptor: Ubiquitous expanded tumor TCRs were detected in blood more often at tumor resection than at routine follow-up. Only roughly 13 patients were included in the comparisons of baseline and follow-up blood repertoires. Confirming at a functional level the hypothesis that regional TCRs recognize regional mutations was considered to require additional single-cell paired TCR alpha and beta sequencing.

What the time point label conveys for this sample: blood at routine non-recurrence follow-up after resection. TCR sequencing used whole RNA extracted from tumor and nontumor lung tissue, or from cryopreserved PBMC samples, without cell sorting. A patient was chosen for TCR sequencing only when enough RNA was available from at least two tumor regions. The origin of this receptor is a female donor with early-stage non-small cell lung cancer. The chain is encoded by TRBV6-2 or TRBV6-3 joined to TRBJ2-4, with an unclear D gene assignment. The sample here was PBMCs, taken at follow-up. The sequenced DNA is TGTGCCAGCACCCTCCGGTCCGCGGTCAAAAACATTCAGTACTTC. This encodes CASTLRSAVKNIQYF.